This T cell receptor (beta chain) was observed in a study of prognosis after radiotherapy for stage I lung cancer. Overall study: Tumors were squamous cell carcinoma in several patients and adenocarcinoma in twelve.

On this clonotype itself: Its antigen is currently unknown.

The germline V gene encodes CDR1 MNHEY and CDR2 SMNVEV (reference sequence). CDR3 length equals 14 residues. The junction had 5 bases not matched to a gene; V was cut back by 3 bases and J by 4 bases. Researchers used two-round multiplex PCR to amplify TCR beta CDR3 starting from genomic DNA. Each TRBV and TRBJ gene had its own primer in the first PCR round. One entry per CDR3 protein, called by TCRdb with MiXCR from the multiplex PCR reads. The sample lists more than 15,000 distinct CDR3 sequences, roughly 45% occurring once. Study-wide results and limits: Patients without metastases reportedly showed TRBV and TRBJ gene usage unlike that of patients with metastases. When patients developed distant metastases, their Shannon entropy after stereotactic body radiation therapy was lower.

The sample here was PBMCs, taken before or after stereotactic body radiation therapy (not recorded which). The chain combines TRBV27 with TRBJ2-7, with 8 bases matching TRBD1. This TCR was recovered from a donor of 50 years or more with non-small cell lung cancer. CDR3 amino acids: CASSFRQGAYEQYF. Written as DNA, the CDR3 is TGTGCCAGCAGTTTTAGGCAGGGGGCTTACGAGCAGTACTTC.